This TCR beta chain emerged from a study of blood T cell repertoires in COVID-19. The CDR3 sequence is 14 residues long. Germline loops: CDR1 SGHTA, CDR2 FQGNSA. Germline trimming cut 3 bases from V and 7 bases from J; bases unmatched to any gene: 6. Sequenced by immunoSEQ multiplex PCR; TCRdb stores in-frame clones only, minus some. The profile shows tens of thousands of clones, around 78% of them singletons. This clonotype was obtained from a human donor in a cohort sampled during active COVID-19. The V and J genes are TRBV7-2 and TRBJ1-2, with TRBD1 matching 9 bases. The sequenced sample consisted of peripheral blood. The CDR3 coding sequence is TGTGCCAGCAGCTTTGTGACAGGGGGTGTTGGCTACACCTTC. Its protein is CASSFVTGGVGYTF.